This T cell receptor (beta chain) was obtained from a study of T cell repertoires in cytomegalovirus infection. Study summary: From public TCR beta signatures came an indication of both CMV infection and matching HLA type.

Regarding this clonotype: The antigen is unknown.

TCRdb analysed the reads with MiXCR anew, one entry per CDR3 protein. The sample includes about 890,000 distinct CDR3 sequences, approximately 32% of them seen just once. The CDR3 runs to 14 residues. Trimming took off 3 bases at V and 5 bases at J, with 14 bases between the two ends. The germline CDR1 and CDR2 sequences are SGDLS and YYNGEE. This sequence joins TRBV9 and TRBJ2-5; a possible D gene is TRBD1 (5 bases). This clonotype originated in a human donor in good health (CMV status not recorded). Some clones in this sample may be carry-over from other donors' samples. The sequenced sample was cultured CD8+ T cells from PBMCs, obtained from culture after CMV antigen stimulation. This chain's CDR3 is CASSAQGNWETQYF. The CDR3 DNA sequence: TGTGCCAGCAGCGCTCAGGGAAATTGGGAGACCCAGTACTTC.